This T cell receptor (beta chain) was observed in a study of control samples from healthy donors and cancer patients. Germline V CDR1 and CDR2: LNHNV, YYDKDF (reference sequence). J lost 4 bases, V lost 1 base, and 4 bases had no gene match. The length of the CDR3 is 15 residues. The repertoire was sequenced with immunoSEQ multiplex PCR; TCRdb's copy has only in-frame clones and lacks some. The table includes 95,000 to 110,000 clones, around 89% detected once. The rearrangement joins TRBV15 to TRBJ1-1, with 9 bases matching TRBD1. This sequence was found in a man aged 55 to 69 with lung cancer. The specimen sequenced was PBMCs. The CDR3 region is CATSRGQGGGTEAFF. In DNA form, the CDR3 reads TGTGCCACCAGCAGAGGACAGGGGGGTGGCACTGAAGCTTTCTTT. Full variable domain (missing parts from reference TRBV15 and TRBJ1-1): DAMVIQNPRYQVTQFGKPVTLSCSQTLNHNVMYWYQQKSSQAPKLLFHYYDKDFNNEADTPDNFQSRRPNTSFCFLDIRSPGLGDTAMYLCATSRGQGGGTEAFFGQGTRLTVV.